Below, 31 T cell receptor beta chains from the same sample are listed, as sequenced in a study of blood T cell repertoires in COVID-19. Clones were read by immunoSEQ multiplex PCR, and TCRdb kept only the in-frame ones, dropping some. The table lists just over 90,000 clones, around four fifths of them singletons, with 16% in the top ten. The sequenced material came from peripheral blood. These receptors all come from a human donor in a cohort sampled during active COVID-19.

V usage is TRBV28 and J usage is TRBJ1-5, with 8 bases that match TRBD1. The CDR3 loop spans 15 amino acids. CDR1 is MDHEN, CDR2 SYDVKM, per germline. The J segment lost 2 bases and the V segment lost 6 bases, leaving 6 bases of the junction unmatched. In nucleotides, the CDR3 is TGTGCCAGCAGCCCCGGGACAGGCGGCAATCAGCCCCAGCATTTT. It translates to CASSPGTGGNQPQHF. Combining the CDR3 with reference TRBV28 and TRBJ1-5 gives the whole variable domain DVKVTQSSRYLVKRTGEKVFLECVQDMDHENMFWYRQDPGLGLRLIYFSYDVKMKEKGDIPEGYSVSREKKERFSLILESASTNQTSMYLCASSPGTGGNQPQHFGDGTRLSIL.

This chain connects TRBV28 to TRBJ1-2; D is uncertain. V shed 3 bases and J shed 4 bases, with 9 bases lying between them. CDR3 length: 13 amino acids. Germline assignment: CDR1 MDHEN and CDR2 SYDVKM. The CDR3, as DNA: TGTGCCAGCAGTTTGGGCAGTTTCTATGGCTACACCTTC. Translating it yields CASSLGSFYGYTF.

This rearrangement joins TRBV11-2 to TRBJ1-1; possible D gene TRBD1, 5 bases. The CDR3 extends over 15 amino acids. V lost 1 base to trimming and J lost 2 bases, with 11 bases between them. The germline CDR1 and CDR2 sequences are SGHAT and FQNNGV. This CDR3 is CASSLVQGLNTEAFF. Written as DNA, the CDR3 is TGTGCCAGCAGCTTAGTCCAGGGACTAAACACTGAAGCTTTCTTT.

The chain couples TRBV9 to TRBJ2-6; 12 bases map to TRBD1. Germline lookup yields CDR1 SGDLS and CDR2 YYNGEE. This CDR3 comprises 17 residues. V trimming: 5 bases; J trimming: 1 base; junction bases outside the gene matches: 4. This CDR3 reads CASSPGQGASGANVLTF. The CDR3 coding sequence is TGTGCCAGCAGTCCGGGACAGGGGGCTTCTGGGGCCAACGTCCTGACTTTC.

The V and J genes are TRBV28 and TRBJ1-5; tentative D call: TRBD1 (5 bases). The CDR3 contains 15 residues. Germline values: CDR1 MDHEN, CDR2 SYDVKM. V was shortened by 4 bases and J by 2 bases, with 12 bases between the two germline ends. In DNA, the CDR3 is TGTGCCAGCAGTTCCGGGGGGGGTGGCAATCAGCCCCAGCATTTT. Its protein product is CASSSGGGGNQPQHF.

J is TRBJ2-5 and V is TRBV7-3; D might be TRBD1 (6 bases). The germline V gene has CDR1 SGHTA and CDR2 FQGTGA. Trimming shortened V by 1 base and J by 4 bases, and 10 bases separated the two germline ends. CDR3 length: 14 residues. The CDR3 loop is CASSLILGGETQYF. The CDR3 nucleotides are TGTGCCAGCAGCTTAATCCTAGGGGGAGAGACCCAGTACTTC.

The chain uses TRBV19 and TRBJ2-6, with 10 bases matching TRBD1. The CDR3 loop spans 17 amino acids. V was pared by 5 bases and J by 0 bases, with 4 bases of the junction left unmatched. The germline V gene encodes CDR1 LNHDA and CDR2 SQIVND (reference sequence). In nucleotides, the CDR3 is TGTGCCAGTAGTCCCGGGACAGGGGTCTCTGGGGCCAACGTCCTGACTTTC. It yields the protein CASSPGTGVSGANVLTF.

This clone has more than one count but fewer than ten. This chain links TRBV7-2 with TRBJ2-1; 11 bases match TRBD2. The length of the CDR3 is 13 residues. Germline assignment: CDR1 SGHTA and CDR2 FQGNSA. With 3 bases clipped from V and 14 bases from J, the junction kept 6 bases outside the gene matches. CDR3: CASSFATSGSEFF. DNA of the CDR3: TGTGCCAGCAGCTTTGCAACTAGCGGGAGCGAGTTCTTC. The full variable domain, with the rest looked up from reference TRBV7-2 and TRBJ2-1, is GAGVSQSPSNKVTEKGKDVELRCDPISGHTALYWYRQSLGQGLEFLIYFQGNSAPDKSGLPSDRFSAERTGGSVSTLTIQRTQQEDSAVYLCASSFATSGSEFFGPGTRLTVL.

J is TRBJ1-4 and V is TRBV5-4; 12 positions agree with TRBD1. V trimming: 2 bases; J trimming: 3 bases; junction bases outside the gene matches: 5. The germline gives CDR1 SGHNT, CDR2 YYREEE (reference sequence). There are 17 residues in the CDR3. The CDR3 DNA reads TGTGCCAGCAGCTTAACGGGACAGGGGGCTTCTAATGAAAAACTGTTTTTT. Translated: CASSLTGQGASNEKLFF.

This sequence joins TRBV9 and TRBJ2-1; weak D call: TRBD2 (6 bases). The CDR3 has 13 amino acids. CDR1 SGDLS and CDR2 YYNGEE come from the germline V gene. V lost 3 bases to trimming and J lost 12 bases, with 16 bases between them. The CDR3, as DNA: TGTGCCAGCAGCGAGTGGGGGGAAATGTTGCAGTTCTTC. Protein product: CASSEWGEMLQFF.

The chain uses TRBV28 and TRBJ1-2; perhaps TRBD1 as D (5 bases). The V end lost 7 bases, the J end lost 2 bases, and 14 bases lay between the germline ends. From germline, CDR1 is MDHEN and CDR2 SYDVKM. This CDR3 is 14 amino acids long. DNA of the CDR3: TGTGCCAGCACTAAAGGTGGGGCCAACTATGGCTACACCTTC. This codes for CASTKGGANYGYTF.

Only one count was recorded for this clone. V gene TRBV28 combines with J gene TRBJ1-5; a possible D gene is TRBD1 (6 bases). Trimming removed 6 bases at V and 1 base at J, with 13 bases between. CDR3 length equals 15 residues. Germline CDR1 is MDHEN and CDR2 is SYDVKM. CDR3 amino acids: CASRQGHISNQPQHF. The CDR3 bases are TGTGCCAGCAGACAGGGACATATCAGCAATCAGCCCCAGCATTTT.

CDR3 loop: CASSERGRGNTEAFF. Written as DNA, the CDR3 is TGTGCCAGCAGTGAAAGAGGGCGGGGGAACACTGAAGCTTTCTTT. The chain joins TRBV6-1 to TRBJ1-1; no reliable D call. The V and J ends lost 2 bases and 1 base respectively, with 11 bases between them. Germline CDR1 reads MNHNS; CDR2 reads SASEGT. The CDR3 has 15 amino acids.

The CDR3 sequence is CASSLSASGSTDTQYF. The CDR3 DNA follows: TGCGCCAGCAGCTTGAGCGCTAGCGGAAGCACAGATACGCAGTATTTT. The genes are TRBV5-1 and TRBJ2-3; 7 bases align to TRBD2. Germline assignment: CDR1 SGHRS and CDR2 YFSETQ. The CDR3 extends over 16 amino acids. The J segment lost 0 bases and the V segment lost 1 base, leaving 5 bases of the junction unmatched. The full variable domain, in which reference TRBV5-1 and TRBJ2-3 provide the parts outside the CDR3, is KAGVTQTPRYLIKTRGQQVTLSCSPISGHRSVSWYQQTPGQGLQFLFEYFSETQRNKGNFPGRFSGRQFSNSRSEMNVSTLELGDSALYLCASSLSASGSTDTQYFGPGTRLTVL.

This clone has only a few counts. This rearrangement joins TRBV28 to TRBJ2-1, with 11 bases aligning to TRBD2. With V trimmed by 5 bases and J by 9 bases, 12 bases remained unmatched. This CDR3 is built from 16 residues. Germline loops: CDR1 MDHEN, CDR2 SYDVKM. CDR3: CASSQTSGMNLGEQFF. Here the CDR3 DNA reads TGTGCCAGCAGTCAGACTAGCGGGATGAATCTCGGTGAGCAGTTCTTC.

The rearrangement links TRBV5-1 to TRBJ2-5, with D possibly matching TRBD2 (5 bases). V shed 0 bases and J shed 5 bases, with 14 bases lying between them. Germline V gene sequence: CDR1 SGHRS, CDR2 YFSETQ. The CDR3 consists of 15 residues. The CDR3 loop is CASSLETTTRETQYF. In DNA, the CDR3 is TGCGCCAGCAGCTTGGAGACTACGACTCGGGAGACCCAGTACTTC.

This clone was detected only a few times. This chain links TRBV3-1 (or the pseudogene TRBV3-2) with TRBJ2-3; 12 bases are shared with TRBD2. The junction had 5 bases not matched to a gene; V was cut back by 5 bases and J by 8 bases. Germline lookup yields CDR1 LGHDT and CDR2 YNNKEL (reference sequence). The CDR3 extends over 14 amino acids. The CDR3 nucleotides read TGTGCCAGCAGCTACGGGACTAGCGGGCGTACGCAGTATTTT. Its translation is CASSYGTSGRTQYF.

The chain couples TRBV7-2 to TRBJ1-2, with 8 positions matching TRBD1. Trimming cost V 2 bases and J 6 bases; bases outside gene matches: 5. CDR1 and CDR2 (germline): SGHTA, FQGNSA. The CDR3 runs 14 residues. CDR3 nucleotide sequence: TGTGCCAGCAGCTTATCCAACAGGGGGAATGGCTACACCTTC. This gives the protein CASSLSNRGNGYTF.

V is TRBV10-2 and J is TRBJ1-6; unclear D gene. Deletions cut 10 bases from V and 0 bases from J, with 13 bases between. CDR1 WSHSY and CDR2 SAAADI come from the germline V gene. The CDR3 loop spans 15 amino acids. The CDR3 DNA sequence: TGCGCCACTTCTGCCGATAGCTCCTATAATTCACCCCTCCACTTT. Residues: CATSADSSYNSPLHF.

The chain has TRBV2 and TRBJ1-3; no firm D call. Germline loops: CDR1 SNHLY, CDR2 FYNNEI. The CDR3 length is 14 residues. The germline V and J ends were trimmed by 6 bases and 0 bases, with 9 bases remaining between them. The CDR3, as DNA: TGTGCCAGCAGAGTTGAGGCCTCTGGAAACACCATATATTTT. Amino acids: CASRVEASGNTIYF.

The rearrangement links TRBV28 to TRBJ1-5, with a weak D call TRBD1 (6 bases). The V end lost 5 bases, the J end lost 2 bases, and 10 bases lay between the germline ends. The CDR3 runs 14 residues. CDR1 and CDR2 from the germline V gene are MDHEN and SYDVKM. The CDR3 coding sequence is TGTGCCAGCAGTGCAGGACAGCGCAATCAGCCCCAGCATTTT. It yields the protein CASSAGQRNQPQHF.

V is TRBV19 and J is TRBJ2-1, with 9 nucleotides matching TRBD2. This CDR3 has 16 residues. Germline trimming cut 10 bases from V and 8 bases from J; bases unmatched to any gene: 18. CDR1 is LNHDA and CDR2 is SQIVND in the germline V gene (reference sequence). As DNA, the CDR3 is TGTGCCACCCGGAGGAATAGCGGGAGACGCGAGGATGAGCAGTTCTTC. Translation: CATRRNSGRREDEQFF. The full variable domain, its missing parts supplied by reference TRBV19 and TRBJ2-1, is DGGITQSPKYLFRKEGQNVTLSCEQNLNHDAMYWYRQDPGQGLRLIYYSQIVNDFQKGDIAEGYSVSREKKESFPLTVTSAQKNPTAFYLCATRRNSGRREDEQFFGPGTRLTVL.

V gene TRBV2 combines with J gene TRBJ2-5, with D maybe TRBD2 (5 bases). The CDR3 contains 14 residues. In germline, CDR1 is SNHLY, CDR2 FYNNEI. V lost 7 bases to trimming and J lost 5 bases, with 17 bases between them. CDR3 coding DNA: TGTGCCAGCACCCTAGTGAGGGATCTGGAGACCCAGTACTTC. Its protein product is CASTLVRDLETQYF.

This clone was seen only a few times. The chain is built from TRBV19 and TRBJ1-5, with 8 bases matching TRBD1. CDR1 LNHDA and CDR2 SQIVND come from the germline V gene (reference sequence). V dropped 3 bases and J dropped 3; count of bases not matched to a gene: 10. This CDR3 is 17 amino acids long. CDR3 loop: CASSIRDRSSINQPQHF. The CDR3, as DNA: TGTGCCAGTAGTATCCGGGACAGGTCCTCTATCAATCAGCCCCAGCATTTT. Full variable domain (missing parts from reference TRBV19 and TRBJ1-5): DGGITQSPKYLFRKEGQNVTLSCEQNLNHDAMYWYRQDPGQGLRLIYYSQIVNDFQKGDIAEGYSVSREKKESFPLTVTSAQKNPTAFYLCASSIRDRSSINQPQHFGDGTRLSIL.

The chain recombines TRBV5-5 with TRBJ2-2; D perhaps matches TRBD1 (5 bases). V lost 3 bases and J lost 2, with 11 bases in between. CDR3 size: 15 residues. CDR1 is SGHKS, CDR2 YYEKEE, per germline (reference sequence). The chain's CDR3 is CASSSGKLNTGELFF. CDR3 coding DNA: TGTGCCAGCAGCTCAGGGAAGTTAAACACCGGGGAGCTGTTTTTT.

This chain connects TRBV5-1 to TRBJ2-1, with 8 nucleotides matching TRBD2. Germline loops: CDR1 SGHRS, CDR2 YFSETQ. V was pared by 0 bases and J by 0 bases, with 5 bases of the junction left unmatched. This CDR3 spans 17 amino acids. Here the CDR3 DNA reads TGCGCCAGCAGCTTGGGGATAGCGGGGAGCTCCTACAATGAGCAGTTCTTC. Translated: CASSLGIAGSSYNEQFF.

The table lists this clone with a few counts. This sequence joins TRBV30 and TRBJ1-4, with TRBD1 matching 7 bases. V trimming: 5 bases; J trimming: 0 bases; junction bases outside the gene matches: 3. Germline CDR1 reads GTSNPN; CDR2 reads SVGIG (reference sequence). This CDR3 contains 14 residues. The CDR3 loop is CAWADRATNEKLFF. The CDR3 DNA is TGTGCCTGGGCCGACAGGGCAACTAATGAAAAACTGTTTTTT.

The count of this clone is one. The chain carries TRBV19 and TRBJ2-1, with 10 bases matching TRBD2. The CDR3 covers 19 residues. CDR1 and CDR2 from the germline V gene are LNHDA and SQIVND (reference sequence). With V trimmed by 6 bases and J by 0 bases, 14 bases remained unmatched. The CDR3 coding sequence is TGTGCCAGTAGGAGTGGTCTAGCGGGGGCCCTTAGCTCCTACAATGAGCAGTTCTTC. This translates into CASRSGLAGALSSYNEQFF.

The chain uses TRBV10-3 and TRBJ2-3; D possibly corresponds to TRBD1 (6 bases). The CDR3 runs 14 residues. V was clipped by 10 bases and J by 3 bases, with 17 bases between them. Germline V gene sequence: CDR1 ENHRY, CDR2 SYGVKD. CDR3 amino acids: CATEHRVGTDTQYF. The CDR3 bases are TGTGCCACAGAACACAGGGTGGGGACAGATACGCAGTATTTT.

The CDR3 region is CASSAFQETQYF. The CDR3 DNA follows: TGTGCCAGCAGCGCGTTCCAAGAGACCCAGTACTTC. The chain employs TRBV7-9 and TRBJ2-5, with D uncertain. Germline CDR1 reads SEHNR; CDR2 reads FQNEAQ (reference sequence). The V and J ends lost 5 bases and 1 base respectively, with 5 bases between them. This CDR3 contains 12 residues.

The rearrangement uses TRBV6-5 and TRBJ1-4; 7 nucleotides match TRBD1. Losses at the gene ends were 6 bases for V and 4 bases for J; bases not matched to a gene: 2. The CDR3 has 13 amino acids. CDR1 is MNHEY and CDR2 is SVGAGI in the germline V gene. CDR3 amino acids: CASRGTVNEKLFF. CDR3 nucleotide sequence: TGTGCCAGCAGGGGGACAGTTAATGAAAAACTGTTTTTT.